This TCR beta chain emerged from a study of control samples from healthy donors and cancer patients. About this clone itself: Other DNA sequences from this sample encode an identical CDR3 as well.

V lost 6 bases and J lost 1; bases outside the gene matches: 3. Germline V gives CDR1 SNHLY, CDR2 FYNNEI. This CDR3 spans 14 amino acids. Libraries were prepared by immunoSEQ multiplex PCR; TCRdb keeps only in-frame clonotypes and omits some of them. The sample has roughly 150,000 clones, 88% seen once. Sequencing was carried out using blood. The TCR originated in a man aged 18-30 years in good health. V and J are TRBV2 and TRBJ2-7, with 10 bases that match TRBD1. The CDR3 spells CASRRTGGSYEQYF. In DNA form, the CDR3 reads TGTGCCAGCAGACGGACAGGGGGATCCTACGAGCAGTACTTC.